The clone carrying this TCR beta chain appeared once. A patient was excluded if there was uncontrolled infection, other autoimmune disease, pregnancy or lactation. The authors obtained PBMCs from around 10 ml of fresh peripheral blood. This sample stems from a study of T cells in Graves' hyperthyroidism and ophthalmopathy. CDR3 length: 14 residues. The V end was cut by 4 bases, the J end by 3 bases, with 9 bases between. The germline gives CDR1 SGHDN, CDR2 FVKESK. Amplified TCR beta CDR3 regions derived from RNA transcripts. HTBI primers were used for first-round RT-PCR of the TCR CDR3. Each CDR3 protein is one row after TCRdb ran MiXCR on the multiplex PCR reads. The data hold under 600,000 distinct CDR3 sequences, with roughly 15% observed a single time.

The material sequenced was blood. The chain is built from TRBV14 and TRBJ2-2, with D possibly being TRBD1 (6 bases). This sequence was found in a woman in her 40s with Graves' ophthalmopathy. CDR3 nucleotides: TGTGCCAGCAGCCTTACAGGGCACACCGGGGAGCTGTTTTTT. It translates to CASSLTGHTGELFF.